These 28 T cell receptor beta chains were sequenced from one sample in a study of blood T cell repertoires in COVID-19. The protocol was immunoSEQ multiplex PCR, while the TCRdb copy is restricted to in-frame clones and leaves out a portion. This table has some 73,000 clones, 75% to 80% appearing once. The sequencing input was peripheral blood. These receptor sequences come from a man aged 65 to 79 with COVID-19, enrolled during active disease.

The chain employs TRBV2 and TRBJ1-3, with TRBD1 identical over 7 bases. CDR3 length equals 14 residues. Trimming took 6 bases from V and 4 from J; bases not matched to a gene: 6. Germline V CDR1 and CDR2: SNHLY, FYNNEI. The CDR3 spells CASRTDRAGNTIYF. In nucleotides, the CDR3 is TGTGCCAGCAGAACCGACAGGGCAGGAAACACCATATATTTT.

This chain uses TRBV12-3 or TRBV12-4 with TRBJ1-4, with a tentative D call TRBD1 (6 bases). Deletions cut 8 bases from V and 8 bases from J, with 15 bases between. The CDR3 totals 13 residues. CDR3 region: CASRGGAWEKLFF. The CDR3 DNA is TGTGCCAGCCGAGGGGGGGCTTGGGAAAAACTGTTTTTT.

The table lists this clone with a count of one. The V gene is TRBV24-1, the J gene TRBJ2-1; 9 bases are shared with TRBD2. The CDR3 has 15 residues. After removal of 8 bases from V and 3 bases from J, the junction contained 7 bases not matched to a gene. CDR1 and CDR2 (germline): KGHDR, SFDVKD. Here the CDR3 reads CATKTGTSRYNEQFF. In DNA form, the CDR3 reads TGTGCCACCAAGACCGGGACTAGCCGCTACAATGAGCAGTTCTTC.

The V gene is TRBV5-4, the J gene TRBJ2-2; 8 bases align to TRBD1. The length of the CDR3 is 16 residues. V lost 2 bases, J lost 4 bases, and 7 bases stayed unmatched. Germline V gene lookup returns CDR1 SGHNT and CDR2 YYREEE (reference sequence). This CDR3 reads CASSFWTGFGTGELFF. Here the CDR3 DNA reads TGTGCCAGCAGCTTTTGGACAGGGTTTGGCACCGGGGAGCTGTTTTTT.

The chain joins TRBV4-3 to TRBJ2-7; 8 positions match TRBD2. The trim removed 3 bases at V and 9 bases at J, leaving 16 bases unmatched. Germline V gene data show CDR1 as LGHNA and CDR2 as YSLEER. The CDR3 extends over 16 amino acids. The CDR3 loop reads CASSQGRAGVSSPQYF. CDR3 bases: TGCGCCAGCAGCCAGGGCCGAGCGGGAGTCAGCTCACCGCAGTACTTC.

The chain uses TRBV19 and TRBJ2-6; no reliable D call. Trimming removed 7 bases from V and 0 bases from J, with 10 bases in between. The CDR3 sequence is 15 residues long. The germline gives CDR1 LNHDA, CDR2 SQIVND (reference sequence). The CDR3 is CASTPLSSGANVLTF. The CDR3 bases are TGTGCCAGTACCCCGCTCAGCTCTGGGGCCAACGTCCTGACTTTC.

A word on this clone: At one end the junction does not follow the germline gene, possibly because of a read error. The genes are TRBV13 and TRBJ2-7; 8 nucleotides line up with TRBD1. CDR3 length: 16 residues. CDR1 PRHDT and CDR2 FYEKMQ come from the germline V gene (reference sequence). As DNA, the CDR3 is TGTGCCAGCAGCCTAGGGAGCAGGGGGCTTTACGGAGAGCAGTACTTC. Translating gives CASSLGSRGLYGEQYF.

The chain employs TRBV9 and TRBJ2-2; 12 bases align to TRBD2. CDR1 and CDR2 (germline): SGDLS, YYNGEE. V trimming: 4 bases; J trimming: 3 bases; junction bases outside the gene matches: 4. The CDR3 consists of 16 residues. In nucleotides, the CDR3 is TGTGCCAGCAGCCCGAGACTAGCGGGAGACACCGGGGAGCTGTTTTTT. This gives the protein CASSPRLAGDTGELFF.

V is TRBV27 and J is TRBJ2-1, with 8 bases matching TRBD2. Unmatched junction bases numbered 12, after V lost 5 bases and J lost 6 bases. Germline CDR1 is MNHEY and CDR2 is SMNVEV (reference sequence). The CDR3 spans 16 residues. The CDR3, as DNA: TGTGCCAGCAGTAGAAGAGCGGGAGTCTCGGTCAATGAGCAGTTCTTC. It codes for CASSRRAGVSVNEQFF.

CDR3 region: CASSFQSRDRVVPLHF. CDR3 DNA sequence: TGTGCCAGCAGTTTTCAGTCCCGGGACAGGGTAGTTCCCCTCCACTTT. The chain combines TRBV6-6 with TRBJ1-6; TRBD1 matches 9 bases. V was clipped by 4 bases and J by 13 bases; unmatched bases: 14. The CDR3 sequence is 16 residues long. From germline, CDR1 is MNHNY and CDR2 SVGAGI (reference sequence).

This clone was recorded once. The chain carries TRBV11-2 and TRBJ1-6; 7 bases line up with TRBD1. From germline, CDR1 is SGHAT and CDR2 FQNNGV. With 10 bases clipped from V and 5 bases from J, the junction kept 8 bases outside the gene matches. The CDR3 runs 14 residues. CDR3 DNA sequence: TGTGCCACCCGGACAGGATCGGATAATTCACCCCTCCACTTT. Translation: CATRTGSDNSPLHF. Complete variable domain (other parts from reference TRBV11-2 and TRBJ1-6): EAGVAQSPRYKIIEKRQSVAFWCNPISGHATLYWYQQILGQGPKLLIQFQNNGVVDDSQLPKDRFSAERLKGVDSTLKIQPAKLEDSAVYLCATRTGSDNSPLHFGNGTRLTVT.

This rearrangement joins TRBV18 to TRBJ2-7; 9 bases fit TRBD2. Germline lookup yields CDR1 KGHSH and CDR2 LQKENI. The V and J ends lost 3 bases and 4 bases, in that order; junction bases with no gene match: 10. The CDR3 has 16 residues. CDR3 DNA sequence: TGTGCCAGCTCACCTAGCGGGAGAAGGGGATCTTACGAGCAGTACTTC. It yields the protein CASSPSGRRGSYEQYF.

The J gene is TRBJ2-5, the V gene TRBV6-5, with TRBD1 as a possible D gene (5 bases). Deletions cut 0 bases from V and 3 bases from J, with 11 bases between. CDR3 length: 15 residues. CDR1 is MNHEY and CDR2 is SVGAGI in the germline V gene. The CDR3 here is CASSYSLGVKETQYF. CDR3 bases: TGTGCCAGCAGTTACTCTCTAGGGGTCAAAGAGACCCAGTACTTC.

The chain uses TRBV19 and TRBJ1-5; 7 nucleotides agree with TRBD1. Germline lookup yields CDR1 LNHDA and CDR2 SQIVND (reference sequence). Trimming at V came to 9 bases and at J to 6 bases, leaving 14 bases not matched to a gene. CDR3 length: 15 residues. The CDR3 bases are TGTGCCAGCTCAAGACAGGGATGGGGAGGTCAGCCCCAGCATTTT. It specifies CASSRQGWGGQPQHF.

V gene TRBV11-2 combines with J gene TRBJ2-5, with 7 positions matching TRBD2. CDR3 length: 16 residues. Germline V gene lookup returns CDR1 SGHAT and CDR2 FQNNGV. J was trimmed by 5 bases and V by 1 base; bases with no gene match: 10. Written as DNA, the CDR3 is TGTGCCAGCAGCTTAGTGGGCGGGAGCCCCGGGGAGACCCAGTACTTC. Encoded protein: CASSLVGGSPGETQYF.

This clone appeared a single time. This sequence joins TRBV28 and TRBJ2-1; D ambiguous. V dropped 5 bases and J dropped 0 bases, with 8 bases sitting between them. Germline V lookup: CDR1 MDHEN, CDR2 SYDVKM. The CDR3 consists of 14 residues. The chain's CDR3 is CASSPLSSYNEQFF. The CDR3 nucleotides read TGTGCCAGCAGTCCCCTCAGCTCCTACAATGAGCAGTTCTTC.

There are many counts of this clone. This chain uses TRBV7-9 with TRBJ2-7, with D perhaps TRBD2 (6 bases). Germline CDR1 SEHNR, CDR2 FQNEAQ (reference sequence). V lost 5 bases, J lost 0 bases, and 17 bases lay in between. The CDR3 contains 16 residues. The CDR3 sequence: CASSLNRDFSSYEQYF. The CDR3 DNA reads as TGTGCCAGCAGCCTAAATAGGGACTTCAGCTCCTACGAGCAGTACTTC.

CDR3 DNA: TGTGCCAGCAGTGGGGCTGGGCGTGGATTTGGGGAAAAACTGTTTTTT. Translating it yields CASSGAGRGFGEKLFF. The genes are TRBV28 and TRBJ1-4, with D perhaps matching TRBD1 (5 bases). From germline, CDR1 is MDHEN and CDR2 SYDVKM. The CDR3 extends over 16 amino acids. Trimming removed 5 bases at V and 8 bases at J, with 21 bases between.

This sequence joins TRBV30 and TRBJ2-3; 8 bases align to TRBD2. The trim removed 1 base at V and 4 bases at J, leaving 1 base unmatched. The length of the CDR3 is 13 residues. CDR1 and CDR2 from the germline V gene are GTSNPN and SVGIG (reference sequence). This chain's CDR3 is CAWSDGRADTQYF. The CDR3 DNA reads as TGTGCCTGGAGTGACGGGAGGGCAGATACGCAGTATTTT.

The V gene is TRBV5-1, the J gene TRBJ2-1; 8 nucleotides line up with TRBD2. The CDR3 has 17 amino acids. Germline CDR1 reads SGHRS; CDR2 reads YFSETQ. J lost 0 bases, V lost 4 bases, and 9 bases had no gene match. DNA of the CDR3: TGCGCCAGCAGCATAACTTTAGCGGGGCGCTCCTACAATGAGCAGTTCTTC. It encodes CASSITLAGRSYNEQFF.

The V call is TRBV9, the J call TRBJ2-1, with 11 positions matching TRBD2. The CDR3 covers 16 residues. The V gene end was trimmed by 0 bases and the J gene end by 7 bases; junction bases not matched to a gene: 6. Germline assignment: CDR1 SGDLS and CDR2 YYNGEE. CDR3: CASSVDGSGRGNEQFF. CDR3 coding DNA: TGTGCCAGCAGCGTAGATGGTAGCGGGAGGGGTAATGAGCAGTTCTTC.

The chain recombines TRBV11-1 with TRBJ1-1, with D possibly matching TRBD1 (6 bases). V shed 5 bases and J shed 3 bases, with 13 bases lying between them. Germline V gene lookup returns CDR1 SGHAT and CDR2 FQDESV (reference sequence). The CDR3 has 14 residues. CDR3 sequence (DNA): TGTGCCAGCAGCGGCGGGGGCATGGACACTGAAGCTTTCTTT. Translation gives CASSGGGMDTEAFF. Full variable domain (missing parts from reference TRBV11-1 and TRBJ1-1): EAEVAQSPRYKITEKSQAVAFWCDPISGHATLYWYRQILGQGPELLVQFQDESVVDDSQLPKDRFSAERLKGVDSTLKIQPAELGDSAMYLCASSGGGMDTEAFFGQGTRLTVV.

V gene TRBV3-1 (or the pseudogene TRBV3-2) combines with J gene TRBJ2-7; 7 bases fit TRBD1. Germline CDR1 reads LGHDT; CDR2 reads YNNKEL (reference sequence). The length of the CDR3 is 13 residues. The trim removed 4 bases at V and 1 base at J, leaving 1 base unmatched. Here the CDR3 DNA reads TGTGCCAGCAGCCCGACAGGGTCCTACGAGCAGTACTTC. The encoded protein is CASSPTGSYEQYF.

The J gene is TRBJ2-2, the V gene TRBV7-2; D gene unclear. Germline CDR1 SGHTA, CDR2 FQGNSA. V lost 0 bases to trimming and J lost 0 bases, with 8 bases between them. The CDR3 sequence is 16 residues long. CDR3: CASSLARFSNTGELFF. The CDR3 region has the DNA TGTGCCAGCAGCTTAGCGAGGTTTTCGAACACCGGGGAGCTGTTTTTT.

V is TRBV4-3 and J is TRBJ2-1; D perhaps matches TRBD2 (5 bases). Trimming stripped 0 bases from V and 2 bases from J, with 8 bases between. The CDR3 contains 15 residues. Germline-derived CDR1 and CDR2 are LGHNA and YSLEER. The CDR3, as DNA: TGCGCCAGCAGCCAAGACCGGACTCCCTACAATGAGCAGTTCTTC. Protein product: CASSQDRTPYNEQFF.

This chain joins TRBV7-9 and TRBJ2-5; no firm D call. Trimming pared 2 bases from V and 5 bases from J, leaving 9 bases between. Germline CDR1 is SEHNR and CDR2 is FQNEAQ (reference sequence). The CDR3 spans 13 residues. CDR3: CASSLLPDETQYF. The CDR3 DNA sequence: TGTGCCAGCAGCTTACTGCCAGATGAGACCCAGTACTTC.

The chain uses TRBV2 and TRBJ1-2; 10 nucleotides align to TRBD1. The germline CDR1 and CDR2 sequences are SNHLY and FYNNEI. The CDR3 is 14 amino acids. V lost 2 bases, J lost 8 bases, and 5 bases stayed unmatched. The CDR3, as DNA: TGTGCCAGCAGTGAATACGACAGGGGGCACGGCTACACCTTC. Translating it yields CASSEYDRGHGYTF.

This chain connects TRBV5-4 to TRBJ1-2, with D maybe TRBD1 (6 bases). The CDR3 length is 13 residues. Germline CDR1 SGHNT, CDR2 YYREEE (reference sequence). Trimming took 2 bases from V and 6 from J, leaving 11 bases between them. The CDR3 DNA reads as TGTGCCAGCAGCTTTATCAGGGGTCATGGCTACACCTTC. Encoded protein: CASSFIRGHGYTF.